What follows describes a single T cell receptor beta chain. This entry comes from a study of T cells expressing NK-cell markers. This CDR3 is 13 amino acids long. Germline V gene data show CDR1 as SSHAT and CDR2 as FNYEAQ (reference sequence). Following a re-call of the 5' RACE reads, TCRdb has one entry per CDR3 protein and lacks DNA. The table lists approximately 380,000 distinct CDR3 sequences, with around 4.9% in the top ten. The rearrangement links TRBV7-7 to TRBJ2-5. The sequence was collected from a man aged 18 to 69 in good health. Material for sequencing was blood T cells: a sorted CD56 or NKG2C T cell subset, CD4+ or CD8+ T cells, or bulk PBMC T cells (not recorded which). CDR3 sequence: CASSLQEQETQYF.